One TCR beta chain is described in this entry. In the original analysis: Quantification of nucleated cells was approximated via reference gene primer amplification. Here immunoSEQ multiplex PCR was the method, and the copy in TCRdb shows in-frame clones only, minus some. The V and J calls and clone size are taken from that table; D and trimming were inferred from the DNA. The sample holds roughly 570,000 clones, roughly nine tenths seen once. Germline V gene lookup returns CDR1 LNHNV and CDR2 YYDKDF (reference sequence). This CDR3 has 15 amino acids. The V end was cut by 0 bases, the J end by 4 bases, with 10 bases between. This record belongs to a study of blood T cell repertoires in COVID-19.

The sample was peripheral blood. The chain recombines TRBV15 with TRBJ1-5; no definite D call. This receptor was taken from a woman in her 50s with COVID-19, enrolled during active disease. The chain's CDR3 is CATSRDMGKNQPQHF. The CDR3 DNA sequence: TGTGCCACCAGCAGAGATATGGGCAAGAATCAGCCCCAGCATTTT.